Included here is one T cell receptor (beta chain) sequence, with context. The data belong to a study of molecular identifiers for immune sequencing clone quantification. Via MiXCR, TCRdb re-called the PCR reads, giving one row per CDR3 protein. The sample lists 460,000 or so distinct CDR3 sequences; about a fifth were seen once. V lost 7 bases to trimming and J lost 1 base; unmatched junction nucleotides: 12. This CDR3 is 17 amino acids long. CDR1 SEHNR and CDR2 FQNEAQ come from the germline V gene (reference sequence). This chain links TRBV7-9 with TRBJ2-2; the match to TRBD1 covers 7 bases. This TCR was recovered from a human donor in good health. Some libraries in this study had Jurkat cell RNA spiked in. Sequenced sample: naive CD8+ T cells from blood, with Jurkat cell RNA spiked in. Subset: FACS-sorted CD8+CD4-CCR7+CD45RA+ naive T cells. The CDR3 region has the DNA TGTGCCAGCAACTTTAACCCGGCAGGGGGGAACACCGGGGAGCTGTTTTTT. This translates into CASNFNPAGGNTGELFF.